This TCR beta chain originates from a study of CXCR3-negative and CXCR3-positive naive CD8 T cells. Whole-study findings and limits: Naive cells that were CXCR3-positive had more hydrophobic TRB CDR3s (compared with CXCR3-negative naive cells). Partly lower CXCR3 expression followed cryopreservation, and most assays relied on fresh PBMCs.

UMI-labeled TRB cDNA libraries were prepared by 5' RACE. Reanalyzing the 5' RACE reads, TCRdb keeps one entry per CDR3 protein, without DNA. The repertoire shows approximately 100,000 distinct CDR3 sequences; the top ten hold more than 0.3%. Concerning this clonotype: Its antigen remains unknown.

The CDR3 is 15 amino acids. Germline V CDR1 and CDR2: SEHNR, FQNEAQ (reference sequence). Within the CD8+ T cell compartment, naive cells were CD45RO-CCR7+CD27+CD95-. The TCR comes from a human donor in good health. Some clones in this sample may be carry-over from other donors' samples. This chain joins TRBV7-9 and TRBJ1-1; TCRdb proposes TRBD1, but this gene call is untestable without DNA. The sample taken for sequencing was naive CXCR3+ CD8+ T cells from blood. Subset specified: CD45RO-CCR7+CD27+CD95- naive CD8+ T cells expressing CXCR3 (TNR3+). This CDR3 reads CASSPAGTENTEAFF.